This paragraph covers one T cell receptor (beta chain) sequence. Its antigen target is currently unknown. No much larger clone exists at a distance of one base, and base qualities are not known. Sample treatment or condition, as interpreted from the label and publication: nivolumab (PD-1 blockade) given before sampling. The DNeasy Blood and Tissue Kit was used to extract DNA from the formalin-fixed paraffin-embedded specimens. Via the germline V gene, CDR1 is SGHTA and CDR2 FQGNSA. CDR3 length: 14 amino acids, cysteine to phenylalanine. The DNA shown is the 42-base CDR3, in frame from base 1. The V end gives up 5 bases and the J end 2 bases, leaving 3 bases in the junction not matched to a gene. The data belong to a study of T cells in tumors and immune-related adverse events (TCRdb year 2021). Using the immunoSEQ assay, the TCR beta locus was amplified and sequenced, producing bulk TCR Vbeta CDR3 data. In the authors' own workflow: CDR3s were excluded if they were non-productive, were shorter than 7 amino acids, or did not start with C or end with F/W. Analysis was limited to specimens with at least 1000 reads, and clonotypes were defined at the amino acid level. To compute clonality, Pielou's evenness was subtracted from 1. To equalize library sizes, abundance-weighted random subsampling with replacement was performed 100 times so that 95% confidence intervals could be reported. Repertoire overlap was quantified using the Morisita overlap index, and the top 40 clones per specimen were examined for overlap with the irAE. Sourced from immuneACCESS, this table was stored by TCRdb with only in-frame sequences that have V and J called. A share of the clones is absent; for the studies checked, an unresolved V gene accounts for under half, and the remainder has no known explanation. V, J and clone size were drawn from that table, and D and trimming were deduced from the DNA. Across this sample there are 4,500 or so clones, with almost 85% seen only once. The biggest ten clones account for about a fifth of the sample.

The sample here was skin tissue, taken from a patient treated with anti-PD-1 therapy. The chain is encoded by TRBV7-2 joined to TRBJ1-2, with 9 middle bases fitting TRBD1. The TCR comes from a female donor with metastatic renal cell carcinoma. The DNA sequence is TGTGCCAGCAGCGTCGGGACAGGGAACTATGGCTACACCTTC. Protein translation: CASSVGTGNYGYTF.